This T cell receptor (beta chain) was obtained from a study of cytomegalovirus exposure and HLA in healthy donors. Study in general: Most donors, 70% to 85% of approximately 400 genotyped, fell in the Caucasian-associated ancestry cluster.

The primer mix had 60 Vbeta and 13 Jbeta primers. The repertoire was sequenced with immunoSEQ multiplex PCR; TCRdb's copy has only in-frame clones and lacks some. There are roughly 190,000 clones in the sample; 82% occur only once, and about 0.78% lies in the top ten. Regarding the study as a whole: In vitro experiments confirmed that three CMV-associated chains were specific for CMV antigens. The HLA-A and HLA-B alleles of most subjects were reportedly predicted accurately from TCR beta sequences. A missense DCLRE1C variant was associated with V- and J-gene trimming of TCR beta chains in a later analysis, and an independent cohort replicated the association.

Remarks on this clone: Its antigen remains unidentified.

Trimming cost V 8 bases and J 4 bases; bases outside gene matches: 12. Per the germline V gene, CDR1 is MGHDK and CDR2 is SYGVNS. The length of the CDR3 is 15 residues. The sequencing input was PBMCs. The sequence was obtained from a young woman in good health and CMV-seronegative. This chain uses TRBV25-1 with TRBJ2-3, with 7 positions matching TRBD2. DNA of the CDR3: TGTGCCAGCCTCGGGAGGCTGGGGGGATCAGATACGCAGTATTTT. Protein product: CASLGRLGGSDTQYF.